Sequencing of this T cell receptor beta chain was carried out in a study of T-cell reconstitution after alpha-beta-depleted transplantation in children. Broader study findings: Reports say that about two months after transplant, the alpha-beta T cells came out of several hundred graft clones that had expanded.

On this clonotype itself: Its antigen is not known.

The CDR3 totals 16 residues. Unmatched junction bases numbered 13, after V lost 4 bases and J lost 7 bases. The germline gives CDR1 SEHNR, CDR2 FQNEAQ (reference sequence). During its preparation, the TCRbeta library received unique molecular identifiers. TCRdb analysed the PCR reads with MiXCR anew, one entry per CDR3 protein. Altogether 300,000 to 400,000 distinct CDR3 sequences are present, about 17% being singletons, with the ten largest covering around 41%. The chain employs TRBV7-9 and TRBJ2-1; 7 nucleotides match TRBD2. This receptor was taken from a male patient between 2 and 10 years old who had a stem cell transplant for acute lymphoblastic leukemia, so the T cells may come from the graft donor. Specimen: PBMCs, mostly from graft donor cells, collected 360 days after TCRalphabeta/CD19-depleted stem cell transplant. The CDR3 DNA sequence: TGTGCCAGCAGCTCGCTTACATGGGGAGGGAGTAATGAGCAGTTCTTC. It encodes CASSSLTWGGSNEQFF.